This TCR beta chain was found in a study of long-term antiretroviral therapy in people with HIV (dated by TCRdb to 2022 to 2024). About the investigation overall: Collection of the earliest samples took place about a decade ahead of the 2015 WHO recommendation for immediate ART, at a time when ART was typically delayed until CD4 counts fell. A retrospective serial study tested whether changes in peripheral blood TRB repertoire composition and diversity were associated with ART initiation and durable HIV suppression. From some 30 adults with confirmed HIV infection, the cohort provided roughly 200 cryopreserved PBMC samples, gathered serially across a mean of approximately six years (range 1-12). Of the approximately 30 participants with HIV, approximately twelve were female. Test extractions of a monoclonal T-cell line alongside under 35 polyclonal samples showed no cross-contamination during QIAcube processing. Overall results and qualifications from the work: Because pre-ART samples had limited cell numbers, unsorted PBMC were profiled rather than sorted CD4+ and CD8+ T cells. Inferences about post-ART repertoire changes are limited because no data were available on ART adherence, viral resistance or therapy changes. A significant increase in TRB diversity was found to be associated with ART initiation, although TRB diversity was observed to remain significantly below that of transplant donor controls even after long-term ART. The samples span the years 2004 to 2017, and the ART regimens used may be less effective than current regimens. The repertoire was dominated across all time points by expanded TRB clones identified before ART initiation, although this dominance was seen to fluctuate and to decrease in many PLHIV after ART. Narrower CDR3 length ranges were observed in HIV repertoires than in controls, and an antigen-experienced repertoire with only a slight naive shift after ART was suggested by the network structure. Because PBMC availability was limited, only the TCR beta chain was sequenced, with no alpha chain pairing.

Sequencing of the TRB variable region was done with the immunoSEQ hsTCRB v3.0 assay at survey level resolution. A depth of roughly 35,000-50,000 T-cell genomes per sample was targeted for TRB sequencing. TRB libraries were pooled and sequenced on an Illumina MiSeq using a v3 150-cycle kit. For the original study's pipeline: Repertoire analysis was run in R within a reproducible Nextflow workflow that covered QC, data transformation and analysis. LymphoSeq2, an R package for AIRR-Seq data exploration, was used to implement custom analyses. A handful of samples yielding fewer than 5000 total TRB sequences were excluded, leaving 188 analyzed HIV repertoires. Among the approximately 200 retained HIV repertoires, 55 to 65 were collected before ART initiation and roughly 130 were collected after ART initiation. Each repertoire was downsampled to 5000 TRB nucleotide sequences, and summary statistics were averaged across 100 downsampling iterations. TRB sequences were retained for analysis only if CDR3 regions of at least seven amino acids were present. Diversity was measured with a Shannon entropy-derived clonality score and the Gini coefficient. In the repertoire networks, any two of the top 5000 CDR3 amino acid sequences were linked whenever the two sequences differed by an edit distance of one. Antigen specificity groups and MHC restriction were predicted for TRB CDR3 amino acid sequences with GLIPH2. Known CMV, EBV, HIV or tissue antigen associations were flagged by matching CDR3 amino acid sequences against VDJdb and McPAS-TCR. Pre-ART, post-ART and control groups were compared with Wilcoxon signed-rank tests and Holm-Bonferroni correction. As stored in TCRdb, this immuneACCESS dataset retains in-frame rearrangements with V and J assigned. A fraction of the clones does not appear; measured against another copy, unresolved V genes explain less than half of the discrepancy, and the remainder lacks a known reason. Clone size and V and J calls were adopted from that table, with D and trimming inferred from the DNA. The sample has some 34,000 clones on record, about four fifths of them singletons. The ten top clones hold approximately 3.2% of the sample.

CDR1 and CDR2 are drawn from the germline V gene (reference sequence): LNHDA, SQIVND. The trim is 10 bases for V and 0 bases for J, with a gap of 19 bases between the germline ends. From the cysteine through the phenylalanine, the CDR3 covers 16 amino acids. CDR3 DNA only is kept here, 48 bases in frame from base 1. This clone was observed a few times. The antigen it recognizes is unknown. Within one base of it there is no much larger clone, and no base qualities were kept. Inclusion was restricted to participants for whom at least one PBMC sample before ART initiation and at least two post-ART samples were available. Every participant with HIV received treatment in the United States of America. Before DNA extraction, cryopreserved samples containing roughly 1-11 million PBMC were thawed and washed. At the time of the earliest PBMC sample, participants with HIV were aged between roughly 20 and 54 years. Each participant contributed PBMC samples from 1-4 timepoints before ART initiation and 2-8 timepoints after ART initiation, with a median of 7 samples. For every participant, serial HIV viral load, CD4+ T-cell count, ART history and demographic data were obtained. Using a Qiagen kit on a QIAcube, genomic DNA was extracted from unsorted PBMC, with samples processed in batches of 12.

The chain uses TRBV19 and TRBJ1-3, with TRBD1 tentatively as D gene (5 bases match). The source material was unsorted PBMCs, sampled 1.9 years after starting antiretroviral therapy. This clonotype was sampled from a young man with HIV. The CDR3 protein is CATRRGAQGSGNTIYF. The sequenced DNA: TGTGCCACCCGACGAGGGGCGCAAGGCTCTGGAAACACCATATATTTT.